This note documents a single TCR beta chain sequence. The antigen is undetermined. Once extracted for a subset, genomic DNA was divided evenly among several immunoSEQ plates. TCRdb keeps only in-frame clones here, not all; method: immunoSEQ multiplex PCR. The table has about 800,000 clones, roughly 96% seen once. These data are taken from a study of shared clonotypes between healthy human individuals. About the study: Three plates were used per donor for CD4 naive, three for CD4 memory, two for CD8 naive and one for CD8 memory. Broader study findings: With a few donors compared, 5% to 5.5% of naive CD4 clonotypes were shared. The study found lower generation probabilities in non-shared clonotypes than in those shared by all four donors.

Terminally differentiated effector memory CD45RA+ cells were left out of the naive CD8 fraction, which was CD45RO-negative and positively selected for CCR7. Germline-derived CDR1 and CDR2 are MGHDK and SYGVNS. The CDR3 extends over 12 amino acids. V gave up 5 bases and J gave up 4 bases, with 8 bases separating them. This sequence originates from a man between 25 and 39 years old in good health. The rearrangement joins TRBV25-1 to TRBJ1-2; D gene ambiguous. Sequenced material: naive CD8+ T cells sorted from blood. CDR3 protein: CASSNRAYGYTF. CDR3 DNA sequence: TGTGCCAGCAGTAATAGGGCCTATGGCTACACCTTC.